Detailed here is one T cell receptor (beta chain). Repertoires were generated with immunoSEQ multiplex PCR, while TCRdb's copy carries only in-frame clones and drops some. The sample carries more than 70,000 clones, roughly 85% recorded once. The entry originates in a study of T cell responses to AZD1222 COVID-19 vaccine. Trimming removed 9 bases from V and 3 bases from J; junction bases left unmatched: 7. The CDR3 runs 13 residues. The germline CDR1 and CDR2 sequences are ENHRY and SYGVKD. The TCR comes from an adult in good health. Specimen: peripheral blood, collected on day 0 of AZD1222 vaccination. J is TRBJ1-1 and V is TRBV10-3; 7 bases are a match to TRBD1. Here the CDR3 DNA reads TGTGCCATGGCCCCGGGACAGTACACTGAAGCTTTCTTT. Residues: CAMAPGQYTEAFF.